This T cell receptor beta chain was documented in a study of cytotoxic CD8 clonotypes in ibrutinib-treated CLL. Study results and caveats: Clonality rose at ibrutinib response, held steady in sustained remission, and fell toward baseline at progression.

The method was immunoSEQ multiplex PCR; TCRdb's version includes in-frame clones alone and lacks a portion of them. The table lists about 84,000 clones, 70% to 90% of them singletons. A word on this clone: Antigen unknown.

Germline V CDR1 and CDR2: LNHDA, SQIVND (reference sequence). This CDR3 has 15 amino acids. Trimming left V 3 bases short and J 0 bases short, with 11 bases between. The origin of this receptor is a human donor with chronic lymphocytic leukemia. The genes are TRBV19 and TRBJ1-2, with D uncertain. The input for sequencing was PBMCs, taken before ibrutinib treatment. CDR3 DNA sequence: TGTGCCAGTAGTATCGGCGGAAGAGCTAACTATGGCTACACCTTC. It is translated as CASSIGGRANYGYTF.